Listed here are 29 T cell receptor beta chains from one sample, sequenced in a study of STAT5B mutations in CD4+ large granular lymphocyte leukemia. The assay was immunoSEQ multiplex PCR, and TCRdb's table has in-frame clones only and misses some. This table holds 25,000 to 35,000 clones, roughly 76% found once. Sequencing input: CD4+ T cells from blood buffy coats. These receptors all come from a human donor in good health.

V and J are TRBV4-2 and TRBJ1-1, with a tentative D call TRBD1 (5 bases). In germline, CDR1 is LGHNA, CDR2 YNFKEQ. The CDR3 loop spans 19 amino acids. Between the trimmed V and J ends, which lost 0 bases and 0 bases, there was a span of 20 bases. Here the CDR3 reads CASSQDNGGAGRMNTEAFF. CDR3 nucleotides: TGTGCCAGCAGCCAAGATAATGGTGGGGCAGGAAGAATGAACACTGAAGCTTTCTTT.

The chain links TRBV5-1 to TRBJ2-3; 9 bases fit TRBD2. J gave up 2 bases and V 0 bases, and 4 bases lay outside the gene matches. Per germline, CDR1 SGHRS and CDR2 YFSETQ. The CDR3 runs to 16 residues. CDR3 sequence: CASSLGSSGVTDTQYF. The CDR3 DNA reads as TGCGCCAGCAGCTTGGGGTCTAGCGGGGTCACAGATACGCAGTATTTT.

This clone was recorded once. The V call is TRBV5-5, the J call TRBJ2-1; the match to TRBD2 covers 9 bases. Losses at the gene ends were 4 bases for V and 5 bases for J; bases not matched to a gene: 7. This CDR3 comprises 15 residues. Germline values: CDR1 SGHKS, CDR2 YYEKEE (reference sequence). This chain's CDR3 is CASSLGASGDNEQFF. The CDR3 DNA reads TGTGCCAGCAGCCTCGGGGCTAGCGGGGACAATGAGCAGTTCTTC.

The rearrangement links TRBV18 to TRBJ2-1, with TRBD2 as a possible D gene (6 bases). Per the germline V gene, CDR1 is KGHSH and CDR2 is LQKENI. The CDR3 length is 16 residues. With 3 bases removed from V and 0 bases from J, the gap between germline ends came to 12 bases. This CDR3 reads CASSPRLDSSYNEQFF. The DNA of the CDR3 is TGTGCCAGCTCACCTAGACTAGACAGCTCCTACAATGAGCAGTTCTTC.

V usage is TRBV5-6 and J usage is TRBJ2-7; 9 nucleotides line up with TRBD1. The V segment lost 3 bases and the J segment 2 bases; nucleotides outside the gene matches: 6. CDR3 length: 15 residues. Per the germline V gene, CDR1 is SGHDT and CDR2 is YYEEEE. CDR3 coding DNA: TGTGCCAGCAGCTACCGGGACAGGGAGGCCTACGAGCAGTACTTC. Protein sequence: CASSYRDREAYEQYF.

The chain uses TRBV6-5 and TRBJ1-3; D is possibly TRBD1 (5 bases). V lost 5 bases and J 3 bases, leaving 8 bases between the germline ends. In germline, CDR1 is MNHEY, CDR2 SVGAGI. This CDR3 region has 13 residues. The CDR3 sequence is CASSRQRGNTIYF. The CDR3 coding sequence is TGTGCCAGCAGTCGACAGCGTGGAAACACCATATATTTT.

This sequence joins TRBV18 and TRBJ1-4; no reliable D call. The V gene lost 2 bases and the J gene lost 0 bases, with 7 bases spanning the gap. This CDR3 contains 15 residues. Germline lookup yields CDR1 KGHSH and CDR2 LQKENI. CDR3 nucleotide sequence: TGTGCCAGCTCACCATCACCTCCAACTAATGAAAAACTGTTTTTT. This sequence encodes CASSPSPPTNEKLFF.

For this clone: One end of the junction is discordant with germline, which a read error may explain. Here the CDR3 DNA reads TGCGCCAGCACCTTGGACCCAACGGCATGGAACACCATATATTTT. Protein sequence: CASTLDPTAWNTIYF. The chain joins TRBV5-1 to TRBJ1-3, with no clear D. The CDR3 totals 15 residues. Germline V CDR1 and CDR2: SGHRS, YFSETQ.

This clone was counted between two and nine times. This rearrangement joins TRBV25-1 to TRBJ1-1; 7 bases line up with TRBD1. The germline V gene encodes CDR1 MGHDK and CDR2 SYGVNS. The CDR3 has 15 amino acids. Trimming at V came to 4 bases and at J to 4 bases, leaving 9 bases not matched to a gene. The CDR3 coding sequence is TGTGCCAGCAGTGTTATCGACAGGGAAGGCACTGAAGCTTTCTTT. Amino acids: CASSVIDREGTEAFF. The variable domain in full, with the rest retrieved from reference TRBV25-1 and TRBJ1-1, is EADIYQTPRYLVIGTGKKITLECSQTMGHDKMYWYQQDPGMELHLIHYSYGVNSTEKGDLSSESTVSRIRTEHFPLTLESARPSHTSQYLCASSVIDREGTEAFFGQGTRLTVV.

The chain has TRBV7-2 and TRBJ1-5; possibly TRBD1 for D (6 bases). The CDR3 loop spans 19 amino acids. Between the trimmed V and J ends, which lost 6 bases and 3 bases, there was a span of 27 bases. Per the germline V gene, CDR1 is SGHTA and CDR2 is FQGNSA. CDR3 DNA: TGTGCCAGCAGTCGAGCCAAGGGGGTGCCTGTGACCCACAATCAGCCCCAGCATTTT. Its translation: CASSRAKGVPVTHNQPQHF.

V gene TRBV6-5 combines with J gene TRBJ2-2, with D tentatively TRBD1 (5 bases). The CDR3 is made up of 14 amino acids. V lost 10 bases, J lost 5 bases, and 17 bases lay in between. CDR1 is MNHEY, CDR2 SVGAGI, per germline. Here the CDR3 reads CATDSHQGTGELFF. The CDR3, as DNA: TGTGCCACCGACTCCCATCAGGGTACCGGGGAGCTGTTTTTT.

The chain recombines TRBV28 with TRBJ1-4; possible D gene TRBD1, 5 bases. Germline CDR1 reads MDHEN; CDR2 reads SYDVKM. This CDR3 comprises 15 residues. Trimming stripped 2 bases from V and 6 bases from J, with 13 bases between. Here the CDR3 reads CASSLRAGDDEKLFF. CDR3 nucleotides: TGTGCCAGCAGTTTAAGGGCGGGGGATGATGAAAAACTGTTTTTT.

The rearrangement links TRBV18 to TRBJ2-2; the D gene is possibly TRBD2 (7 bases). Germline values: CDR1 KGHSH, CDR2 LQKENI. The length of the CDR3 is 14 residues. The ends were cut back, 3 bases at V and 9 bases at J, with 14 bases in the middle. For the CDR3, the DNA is TGTGCCAGCTCACCCCAGGGGACTAATCGGGAGCTGTTTTTT. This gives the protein CASSPQGTNRELFF.

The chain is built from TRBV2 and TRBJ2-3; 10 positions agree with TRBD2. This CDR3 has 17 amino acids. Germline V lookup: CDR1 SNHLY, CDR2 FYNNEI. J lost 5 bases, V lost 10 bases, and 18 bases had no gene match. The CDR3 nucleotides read TGTGCCACCTCAGAGGGGTCGCCTAGCGGGAGAGGAGATACGCAGTATTTT. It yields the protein CATSEGSPSGRGDTQYF.

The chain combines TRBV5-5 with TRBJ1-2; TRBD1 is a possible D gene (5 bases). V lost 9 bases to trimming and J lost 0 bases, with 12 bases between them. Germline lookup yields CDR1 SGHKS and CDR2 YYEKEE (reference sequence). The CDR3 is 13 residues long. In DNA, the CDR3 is TGTGCCACCGGGCAGGGAACTAACTATGGCTACACCTTC. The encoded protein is CATGQGTNYGYTF.

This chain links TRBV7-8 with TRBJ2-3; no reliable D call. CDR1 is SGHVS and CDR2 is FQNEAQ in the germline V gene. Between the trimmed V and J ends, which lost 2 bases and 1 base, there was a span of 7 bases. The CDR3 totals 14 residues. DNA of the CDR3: TGTGCCAGCAGCTTACCGGCCGGCACAGATACGCAGTATTTT. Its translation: CASSLPAGTDTQYF. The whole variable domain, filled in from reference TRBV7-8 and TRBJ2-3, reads GAGVSQSPRYKVAKRGQDVALRCDPISGHVSLFWYQQALGQGPEFLTYFQNEAQLDKSGLPSDRFFAERPEGSVSTLKIQRTQQEDSAVYLCASSLPAGTDTQYFGPGTRLTVL.

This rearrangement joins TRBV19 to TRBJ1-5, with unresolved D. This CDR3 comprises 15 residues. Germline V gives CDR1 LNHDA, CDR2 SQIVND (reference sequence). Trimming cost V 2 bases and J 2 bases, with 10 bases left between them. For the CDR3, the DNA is TGTGCCAGTAGTATATGGGGTATAGGCAATCAGCCCCAGCATTTT. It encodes CASSIWGIGNQPQHF.

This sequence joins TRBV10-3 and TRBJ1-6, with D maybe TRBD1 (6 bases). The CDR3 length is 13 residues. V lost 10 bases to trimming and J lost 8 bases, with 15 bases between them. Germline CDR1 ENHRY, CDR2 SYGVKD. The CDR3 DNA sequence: TGTGCCAACCAGGACAGAAACGATTCACCCCTCCACTTT. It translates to CANQDRNDSPLHF.

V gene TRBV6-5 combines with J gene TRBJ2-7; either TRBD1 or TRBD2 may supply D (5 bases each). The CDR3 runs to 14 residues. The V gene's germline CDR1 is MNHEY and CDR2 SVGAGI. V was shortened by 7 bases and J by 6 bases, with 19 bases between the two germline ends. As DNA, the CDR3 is TGTGCCAGCACTTCCCCCGGGGCGAGACGCGAGCAGTACTTC. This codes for CASTSPGARREQYF.

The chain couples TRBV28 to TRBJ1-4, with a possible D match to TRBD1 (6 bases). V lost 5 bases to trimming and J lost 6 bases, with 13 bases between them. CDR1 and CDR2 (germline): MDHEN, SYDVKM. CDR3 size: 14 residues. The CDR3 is CASSNDRLDEKLFF. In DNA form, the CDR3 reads TGTGCCAGCAGTAACGACAGGTTAGATGAAAAACTGTTTTTT.

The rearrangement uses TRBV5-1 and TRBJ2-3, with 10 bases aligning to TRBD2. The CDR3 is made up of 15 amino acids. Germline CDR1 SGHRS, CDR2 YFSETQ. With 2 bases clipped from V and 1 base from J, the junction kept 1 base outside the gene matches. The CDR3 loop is CASSFLAGGTDTQYF. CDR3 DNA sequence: TGCGCCAGCAGCTTCCTAGCGGGAGGCACAGATACGCAGTATTTT.

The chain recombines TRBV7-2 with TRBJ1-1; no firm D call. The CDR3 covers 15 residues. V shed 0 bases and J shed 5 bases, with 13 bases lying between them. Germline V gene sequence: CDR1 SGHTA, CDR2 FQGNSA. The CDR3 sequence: CASSLALGQRTEAFF. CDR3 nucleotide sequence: TGTGCCAGCAGCTTAGCGTTAGGGCAGAGAACTGAAGCTTTCTTT.

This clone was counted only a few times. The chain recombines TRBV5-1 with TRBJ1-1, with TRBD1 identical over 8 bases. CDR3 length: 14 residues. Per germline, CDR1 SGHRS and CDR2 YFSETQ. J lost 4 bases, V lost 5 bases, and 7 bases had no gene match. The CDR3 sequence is CASSWTGRRTEAFF. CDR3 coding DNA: TGCGCCAGCAGTTGGACAGGGCGGCGCACTGAAGCTTTCTTT.

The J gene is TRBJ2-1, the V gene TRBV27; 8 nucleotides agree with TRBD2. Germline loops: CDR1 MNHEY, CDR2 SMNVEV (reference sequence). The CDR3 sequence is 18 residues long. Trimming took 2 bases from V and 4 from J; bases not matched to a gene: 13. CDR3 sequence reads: CASSLRAPPGLEYNEQFF. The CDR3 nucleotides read TGTGCCAGCAGTTTACGGGCCCCCCCGGGACTAGAGTACAATGAGCAGTTCTTC.

The CDR3 is CASSPRVATSGSIYNEQFF. The DNA of the CDR3 is TGTGCCAGCAGCCCCCGCGTAGCAACTAGCGGGAGTATCTACAATGAGCAGTTCTTC. V and J are TRBV28 and TRBJ2-1, with TRBD2 matching 11 bases. CDR3 length: 19 residues. Germline CDR1 reads MDHEN; CDR2 reads SYDVKM. J lost 3 bases, V lost 6 bases, and 16 bases had no gene match.

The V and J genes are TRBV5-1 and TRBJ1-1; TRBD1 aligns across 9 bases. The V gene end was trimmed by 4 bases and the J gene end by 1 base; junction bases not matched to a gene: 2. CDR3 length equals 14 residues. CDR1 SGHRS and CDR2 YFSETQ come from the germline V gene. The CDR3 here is CASSGGQGNTEAFF. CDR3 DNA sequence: TGCGCCAGCAGCGGGGGACAGGGGAACACTGAAGCTTTCTTT. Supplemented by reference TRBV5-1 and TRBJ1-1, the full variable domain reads KAGVTQTPRYLIKTRGQQVTLSCSPISGHRSVSWYQQTPGQGLQFLFEYFSETQRNKGNFPGRFSGRQFSNSRSEMNVSTLELGDSALYLCASSGGQGNTEAFFGQGTRLTVV.

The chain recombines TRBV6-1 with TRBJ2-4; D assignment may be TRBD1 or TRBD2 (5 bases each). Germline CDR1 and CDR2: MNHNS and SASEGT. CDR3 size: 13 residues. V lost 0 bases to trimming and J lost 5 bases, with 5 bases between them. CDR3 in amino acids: CASSEAGENIQYF. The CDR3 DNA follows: TGTGCCAGCAGTGAAGCGGGGGAAAACATTCAGTACTTC.

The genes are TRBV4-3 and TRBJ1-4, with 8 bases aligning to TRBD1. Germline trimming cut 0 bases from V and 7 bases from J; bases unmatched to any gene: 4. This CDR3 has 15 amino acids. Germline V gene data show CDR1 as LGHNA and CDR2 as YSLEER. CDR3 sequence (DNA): TGCGCCAGCAGCCAAGACAGGGGGCGATTTGAAAAACTGTTTTTT. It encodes CASSQDRGRFEKLFF.

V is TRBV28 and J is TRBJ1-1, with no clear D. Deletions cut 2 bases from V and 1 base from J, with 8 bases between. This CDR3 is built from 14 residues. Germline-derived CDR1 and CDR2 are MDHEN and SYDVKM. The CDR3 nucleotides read TGTGCCAGCAGTTTACTAACCAGGAACACTGAAGCTTTCTTT. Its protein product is CASSLLTRNTEAFF.